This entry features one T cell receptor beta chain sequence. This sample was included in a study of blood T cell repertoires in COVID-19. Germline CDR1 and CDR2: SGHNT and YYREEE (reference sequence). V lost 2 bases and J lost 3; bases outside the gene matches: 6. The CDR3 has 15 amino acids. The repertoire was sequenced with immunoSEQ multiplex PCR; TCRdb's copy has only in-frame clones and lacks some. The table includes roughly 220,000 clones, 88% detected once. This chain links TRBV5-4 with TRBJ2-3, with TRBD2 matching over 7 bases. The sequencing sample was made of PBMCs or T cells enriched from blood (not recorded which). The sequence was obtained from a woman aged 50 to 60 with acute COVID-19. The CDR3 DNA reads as TGTGCCAGCAGCTTCCAGGGCGGGGGAACAGATACGCAGTATTTT. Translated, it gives CASSFQGGGTDTQYF. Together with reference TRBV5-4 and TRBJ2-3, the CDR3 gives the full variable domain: ETGVTQSPTHLIKTRGQQVTLRCSSQSGHNTVSWYQQALGQGPQFIFQYYREEENGRGNFPPRFSGLQFPNYSSELNVNALELDDSALYLCASSFQGGGTDTQYFGPGTRLTVL.